The 20 T cell receptor beta chains below were found in one sample sequenced in a study of blood T cell repertoires in COVID-19 (dated by TCRdb to the early 2020s). Libraries were constructed by the immunoSEQ multiplex PCR assay. The immuneACCESS repertoire file appears here via TCRdb, limited to in-frame rearrangements. These files lack a portion of the clones; in checked studies, under half of the deficit traces to unresolved V genes, and the cause of the others is not known. The sample table contains 100,000 to 150,000 clones; only one count was recorded for around 74% of them. Of the sample, around 5.5% is held by the ten largest clones. The specimen was peripheral blood. All receptors come from a man between 60 and 70 years old with acute or convalescent COVID-19.

This clone was detected only a few times. This chain uses TRBV18 with TRBJ1-2; D is perhaps TRBD1 (5 bases). Germline V gives CDR1 KGHSH, CDR2 LQKENI. Trimming left V 5 bases short and J 0 bases short, with 7 bases between. The CDR3 contains 13 residues. CDR3 coding DNA: TGTGCCAGCTCATCGACAGCTAACTATGGCTACACCTTC. Translation gives CASSSTANYGYTF.

The V and J genes are TRBV25-1 and TRBJ2-7, with D tentatively TRBD1 (8 bases). The CDR3 covers 15 residues. The V and J ends lost 5 bases and 2 bases respectively, with 16 bases between them. The V gene's germline CDR1 is MGHDK and CDR2 SYGVNS. The CDR3 reads CASSNGGTGTYEQYF. The CDR3 nucleotides read TGTGCCAGCAGTAACGGGGGGACAGGAACCTACGAGCAGTACTTC.

The gene calls are TRBV30 and TRBJ2-3; weak D call: TRBD2 (6 bases). The CDR3 is made up of 15 amino acids. Germline V gives CDR1 GTSNPN, CDR2 SVGIG (reference sequence). V was shortened by 2 bases and J by 4 bases, with 16 bases between the two germline ends. The CDR3 loop reads CAWSTGSTSSDTQYF. The DNA of the CDR3 is TGTGCCTGGAGTACGGGGAGCACTAGCTCAGATACGCAGTATTTT.

The chain has TRBV3-1 (or the pseudogene TRBV3-2) and TRBJ1-1; D might be TRBD1 (5 bases). Trimming removed 4 bases from V and 0 bases from J, with 9 bases in between. The CDR3 has 14 residues. The germline V gene encodes CDR1 LGHDT and CDR2 YNNKEL (reference sequence). The CDR3 DNA reads TGTGCCAGCAGCCTGGGACTGCTGAACACTGAAGCTTTCTTT. This translates into CASSLGLLNTEAFF.

The genes are TRBV19 and TRBJ1-2; 9 bases match TRBD1. CDR3 size: 14 residues. With V trimmed by 6 bases and J by 0 bases, 2 bases remained unmatched. The V gene's germline CDR1 is LNHDA and CDR2 SQIVND (reference sequence). The CDR3: CASRGQGPNYGYTF. The CDR3 nucleotides read TGTGCCAGTAGGGGACAGGGCCCTAACTATGGCTACACCTTC. The full variable domain, rest sourced from reference TRBV19 and TRBJ1-2, is DGGITQSPKYLFRKEGQNVTLSCEQNLNHDAMYWYRQDPGQGLRLIYYSQIVNDFQKGDIAEGYSVSREKKESFPLTVTSAQKNPTAFYLCASRGQGPNYGYTFGSGTRLTVV.

This clone has only one observation. The CDR3 protein is CASSISGGVSYEQYF. For the CDR3, the DNA is TGTGCCAGTAGTATTAGCGGGGGCGTCTCCTACGAGCAGTACTTC. The chain employs TRBV19 and TRBJ2-7; 9 positions match TRBD2. The junction had 3 bases not matched to a gene; V was cut back by 3 bases and J by 0 bases. Germline V gene sequence: CDR1 LNHDA, CDR2 SQIVND (reference sequence). The CDR3 has 15 residues.

This rearrangement joins TRBV7-9 to TRBJ2-3; no definite D call. The CDR3 is made up of 15 amino acids. V was shortened by 5 bases and J by 3 bases, with 15 bases between the two germline ends. Germline CDR1 is SEHNR and CDR2 is FQNEAQ (reference sequence). The CDR3 loop reads CASSASGLRTDTQYF. The CDR3 DNA sequence: TGTGCCAGCAGCGCATCGGGTCTAAGGACAGATACGCAGTATTTT.

The chain's CDR3 is CASSDPGNYGYTF. The DNA of the CDR3 is TGCGCCAGCAGTGACCCGGGGAACTATGGCTACACCTTC. V gene TRBV10-1 combines with J gene TRBJ1-2, with no clear D. The CDR3 sequence is 13 residues long. In germline, CDR1 is WNHNN, CDR2 SYGVQD (reference sequence). The V and J ends lost 3 bases and 2 bases respectively, with 7 bases between them.

V usage is TRBV4-2 and J usage is TRBJ1-6; a possible D gene is TRBD1 (5 bases). Trimming removed 0 bases from V and 8 bases from J, with 14 bases in between. There are 16 residues in the CDR3. Per germline, CDR1 LGHNA and CDR2 YNFKEQ. CDR3 residues: CASSQDQGREDSPLHF. CDR3 sequence (DNA): TGTGCCAGCAGCCAAGATCAGGGCAGGGAGGATTCACCCCTCCACTTT.

The gene calls are TRBV5-8 and TRBJ2-3; 8 bases map to TRBD1. Germline V gives CDR1 SGHTS, CDR2 YDEGEE. V gave up 4 bases and J gave up 14 bases; unmatched junction bases: 9. The CDR3 length is 12 residues. This CDR3 reads CASSLRTGRMYF. CDR3 nucleotides: TGTGCCAGCAGCCTTAGGACAGGGCGCATGTATTTT.

The chain combines TRBV19 with TRBJ1-1, with a possible D match to TRBD1 (5 bases). With 0 bases removed from V and 5 bases from J, the gap between germline ends came to 10 bases. The germline V gene encodes CDR1 LNHDA and CDR2 SQIVND (reference sequence). CDR3 length equals 14 residues. The CDR3 coding sequence is TGTGCCAGTAGTATAGATCAGGGAAGAACTGAAGCTTTCTTT. Its protein is CASSIDQGRTEAFF.

This chain uses TRBV25-1 with TRBJ2-1; 8 bases align to TRBD1. After removal of 6 bases from V and 0 bases from J, the junction contained 4 bases not matched to a gene. Per germline, CDR1 MGHDK and CDR2 SYGVNS. CDR3 length equals 15 residues. The CDR3 nucleotides are TGTGCCAGCAGCCAAGGACAGGGCTCCTACAATGAGCAGTTCTTC. Its translation is CASSQGQGSYNEQFF. Full variable domain (rest looked up from reference TRBV25-1 and TRBJ2-1): EADIYQTPRYLVIGTGKKITLECSQTMGHDKMYWYQQDPGMELHLIHYSYGVNSTEKGDLSSESTVSRIRTEHFPLTLESARPSHTSQYLCASSQGQGSYNEQFFGPGTRLTVL.

The chain carries TRBV3-1 (or the pseudogene TRBV3-2) and TRBJ2-7, with a tentative D call TRBD1 (7 bases). The CDR3 is 12 amino acids. Trimming left V 9 bases short and J 3 bases short, with 12 bases between. Per the germline V gene, CDR1 is LGHDT and CDR2 is YNNKEL (reference sequence). CDR3 sequence (DNA): TGTGCCAGTAACAGGGGAGGCTACGAGCAGTACTTC. It codes for CASNRGGYEQYF.

The chain joins TRBV5-1 to TRBJ2-2; D uncertain. V lost 4 bases to trimming and J lost 0 bases, with 7 bases between them. This CDR3 region has 14 residues. Germline lookup yields CDR1 SGHRS and CDR2 YFSETQ. The CDR3 here is CASSQLSNTGELFF. CDR3 nucleotides: TGCGCCAGCAGCCAACTTTCGAACACCGGGGAGCTGTTTTTT. The entire variable domain, with the rest obtained from reference TRBV5-1 and TRBJ2-2, is as follows: KAGVTQTPRYLIKTRGQQVTLSCSPISGHRSVSWYQQTPGQGLQFLFEYFSETQRNKGNFPGRFSGRQFSNSRSEMNVSTLELGDSALYLCASSQLSNTGELFFGEGSRLTVL.

This rearrangement joins TRBV24-1 to TRBJ2-1, with 9 bases that match TRBD2. V shed 4 bases and J 8 bases; nucleotides not matched to a gene: 8. Per the germline V gene, CDR1 is KGHDR and CDR2 is SFDVKD. This CDR3 has 15 residues. The CDR3 region is CATSEALAGYYEQFF. In nucleotides, the CDR3 is TGTGCCACCAGTGAAGCACTAGCGGGTTACTATGAGCAGTTCTTC.

V and J are TRBV5-1 and TRBJ1-2, with 12 positions matching TRBD1. V shed 4 bases, J shed 2 bases, and the junction held 3 bases outside the gene matches. The CDR3 length is 15 residues. CDR1 and CDR2 from the germline V gene are SGHRS and YFSETQ. DNA for the CDR3: TGCGCCAGCAGCGGAGGGACAGGGGGCAACTATGGCTACACCTTC. This gives the protein CASSGGTGGNYGYTF.

CDR3 protein: CASSHPSGLSSYNEQFF. The CDR3 region has the DNA TGCGCCAGCAGCCACCCCAGCGGGCTAAGCTCCTACAATGAGCAGTTCTTC. The gene calls are TRBV4-1 and TRBJ2-1; D is perhaps TRBD2 (6 bases). CDR1 and CDR2 (germline): MGHRA, YSYEKL. The CDR3 is made up of 17 amino acids. The V end lost 3 bases, the J end lost 0 bases, and 15 bases lay between the germline ends.

CDR3 sequence (DNA): TGTGCCACCAGTGATTACAGAAATGAAGCTTTCTTT. Its translation is CATSDYRNEAFF. This chain joins TRBV24-1 and TRBJ1-1; D is unresolved. The CDR3 totals 12 residues. Trimming left V 2 bases short and J 7 bases short, with 7 bases between. The germline gives CDR1 KGHDR, CDR2 SFDVKD.

The CDR3 sequence: CASSADDRTGTINEKLFF. Here the CDR3 DNA reads TGTGCCAGCAGTGCAGACGATCGGACAGGGACGATAAATGAAAAACTGTTTTTT. The chain combines TRBV6-1 with TRBJ1-4, with 8 bases matching TRBD1. In germline, CDR1 is MNHNS, CDR2 SASEGT. J lost 5 bases, V lost 4 bases, and 15 bases had no gene match. The CDR3 has 18 residues.

The genes are TRBV7-3 and TRBJ1-1, with 7 bases that match TRBD1. CDR1 SGHTA and CDR2 FQGTGA come from the germline V gene. This CDR3 region has 12 residues. The V segment lost 5 bases and the J segment 7 bases; nucleotides outside the gene matches: 4. In DNA, the CDR3 is TGTGCCAGCAGCCCTGGGGACAGTGAAGCTTTCTTT. Protein product: CASSPGDSEAFF.